Each of the 27 T cell receptor beta chains below was sequenced from the same sample in a study of immune characterization of retroperitoneal liposarcoma. TCRdb fed the PCR reads into MiXCR, producing one record per CDR3 protein. The repertoire has around 20,000 distinct CDR3 sequences, about 35% of them found once; the top ten carry about 7.8%. Material for sequencing was blood. Receptor source: a male donor with retroperitoneal liposarcoma.

V and J are TRBV3-1 and TRBJ1-1, with 11 bases fitting TRBD1. The CDR3 runs 15 residues. V lost 4 bases to trimming and J lost 7 bases; unmatched junction nucleotides: 8. Germline V gene sequence: CDR1 LGHDT, CDR2 YNNKEL (reference sequence). Written as DNA, the CDR3 is TGTGCCAGCAGCCCCCGGGACAGGGGGGGCCTTGAAGCTTTCTTT. This sequence encodes CASSPRDRGGLEAFF. Full variable domain (remainder filled in from reference TRBV3-1 and TRBJ1-1): DTAVSQTPKYLVTQMGNDKSIKCEQNLGHDTMYWYKQDSKKFLKIMFSYNNKELIINETVPNRFSPKSPDKAHLNLHINSLELGDSAVYFCASSPRDRGGLEAFFGQGTRLTVV.

Concerning this clonotype: Compared with germline, one end of the junction differs, possibly owing to a read error. The J gene is TRBJ2-3, the V gene TRBV25-1; D is undetermined. This CDR3 region has 12 residues. Germline values: CDR1 MGHDK, CDR2 SYGVNS. The CDR3 here is CASRVSPDTQSF. For the CDR3, the DNA is TGTGCCAGCAGAGTCTCCCCCGATACGCAGTCTTTT.

Only a few counts were recorded for this clonotype. This chain joins TRBV7-2 and TRBJ2-1; D is ambiguous. V dropped 5 bases and J dropped 10 bases, with 18 bases sitting between them. This CDR3 has 14 residues. The germline CDR1 and CDR2 sequences are SGHTA and FQGNSA. CDR3 loop: CASSRDQAYYEQFF. The DNA of the CDR3 is TGTGCCAGCAGCCGTGATCAGGCGTACTACGAGCAGTTCTTC.

This clonotype was seen at least ten times. The V gene is TRBV6-5, the J gene TRBJ2-3; D remains unclear. Germline CDR1 and CDR2: MNHEY and SVGAGI. The CDR3 has 13 amino acids. V gave up 2 bases and J gave up 8 bases, with 11 bases separating them. The CDR3 DNA reads as TGTGCCAGCAGTTACGCGAGGTCGGGTACGCAGTATTTT. It translates to CASSYARSGTQYF.

There are many counts of this clonotype. The chain links TRBV12-3 or TRBV12-4 to TRBJ2-3, with 9 nucleotides matching TRBD1. V trimming: 6 bases; J trimming: 2 bases; junction bases outside the gene matches: 9. The CDR3 length is 16 residues. CDR3 region: CASSPNRGRATDTQYF. In DNA, the CDR3 is TGTGCCAGCAGCCCGAACAGGGGGCGGGCCACAGATACGCAGTATTTT.

This clonotype was seen ten or more times. V is TRBV6-6 and J is TRBJ1-1, with 7 bases identical to TRBD1. V lost 0 bases, J lost 5 bases, and 6 bases stayed unmatched. The CDR3 spans 15 residues. Per germline, CDR1 MNHNY and CDR2 SVGAGI (reference sequence). For the CDR3, the DNA is TGTGCCAGCAGTTACTCGAGGAGGGGGCGAACTGAAGCTTTCTTT. Protein product: CASSYSRRGRTEAFF.

The chain joins TRBV28 to TRBJ2-3, with 7 bases that match TRBD2. Trimming took 10 bases from V and 3 from J; bases not matched to a gene: 13. The CDR3 extends over 15 amino acids. Germline lookup yields CDR1 MDHEN and CDR2 SYDVKM. This CDR3 is CATWGEGPGTDTQYF. CDR3 in DNA: TGTGCCACCTGGGGGGAGGGCCCTGGGACAGATACGCAGTATTTT.

This clonotype was counted a few times. V and J are TRBV10-3 and TRBJ2-1, with 9 bases identical to TRBD1. The DNA end is more similar to TRBJ2-7, so the J call may be wrong. Looked up from germline, CDR1 is ENHRY and CDR2 is SYGVKD. The CDR3 spans 12 residues. Here the CDR3 DNA reads TGTGCCATCAGGGGACAGGGAGGCGAGCAGTACTTC. It is translated as CAIRGQGGEQYF.

V and J are TRBV7-2 and TRBJ2-5; D not certain. The J call is in doubt because the DNA end fits TRBJ2-1 better. CDR1 and CDR2 from the germline V gene are SGHTA and FQGNSA. CDR3 size: 14 residues. CDR3 sequence reads: CASSLTDVAYEQFF. The CDR3 region has the DNA TGTGCCAGCAGCTTGACGGACGTAGCCTACGAGCAGTTCTTC.

The chain is built from TRBV10-3 and TRBJ2-6; unclear D gene. The CDR3 consists of 17 residues. Germline lookup yields CDR1 ENHRY and CDR2 SYGVKD. Trimming left V 6 bases short and J 2 bases short, with 17 bases between. CDR3 region: CAISNGLRETGANVLTF. The CDR3 DNA follows: TGTGCCATCAGCAATGGGTTAAGGGAAACTGGGGCCAACGTCCTGACTTTC.

The chain has TRBV6-1 and TRBJ2-3, with 14 bases aligning to TRBD2. The V gene's germline CDR1 is MNHNS and CDR2 SASEGT. After removal of 8 bases from V and 1 base from J, the junction contained 11 bases not matched to a gene. The CDR3 extends over 18 amino acids. Written as DNA, the CDR3 is TGTGCCAGCTCCCGACTAGCGGGGGGGGGGGGGGGCACAGATACGCAGTATTTT. Protein: CASSRLAGGGGGTDTQYF.

The J gene is TRBJ2-1, the V gene TRBV11-1; 11 bases agree with TRBD2. Germline V gene sequence: CDR1 SGHAT, CDR2 FQDESV (reference sequence). The CDR3 is made up of 16 amino acids. After removal of 5 bases from V and 4 bases from J, the junction contained 7 bases not matched to a gene. The CDR3 protein is CASSLSGLAEYNEQFF. CDR3 in DNA: TGTGCCAGCAGCCTATCGGGACTAGCGGAGTACAATGAGCAGTTCTTC.

This clonotype was recorded at least ten times. V is TRBV7-6 and J is TRBJ2-3, with D perhaps TRBD2 (7 bases). Trimming removed 5 bases at V and 4 bases at J, with 19 bases between. The germline V gene encodes CDR1 SGHVS and CDR2 FNYEAQ. The CDR3 has 16 amino acids. CDR3 nucleotide sequence: TGTGCCAGCAGCCCCGAAGGGGCGGGGGCCTCAGATACGCAGTATTTT. Protein sequence: CASSPEGAGASDTQYF. The full variable domain, with the rest looked up from reference TRBV7-6 and TRBJ2-3, is GAGVSQSPRYKVTKRGQDVALRCDPISGHVSLYWYRQALGQGPEFLTYFNYEAQQDKSGLPNDRFSAERPEGSISTLTIQRTEQRDSAMYRCASSPEGAGASDTQYFGPGTRLTVL.

V gene TRBV11-2 combines with J gene TRBJ2-1; TRBD2 aligns across 7 bases. V was clipped by 1 base and J by 9 bases; unmatched bases: 3. Germline CDR1 reads SGHAT; CDR2 reads FQNNGV. This CDR3 is built from 13 residues. This CDR3 reads CASSLGEGSEQFF. CDR3 nucleotide sequence: TGTGCCAGCAGCTTAGGGGAGGGGAGTGAGCAGTTCTTC.

By share, this clonotype counts as medium-sized. V is TRBV12-3 or TRBV12-4 and J is TRBJ2-3, with TRBD2 identical over 9 bases. Trimming cost V 0 bases and J 5 bases; bases outside gene matches: 9. The CDR3 is 17 amino acids. The chain's CDR3 is CASSLAYGGRAGDTQYF. The CDR3 bases are TGTGCCAGCAGTTTAGCCTACGGCGGGAGGGCCGGAGATACGCAGTATTTT.

This clonotype was seen ten or more times. This chain links TRBV6-1 with TRBJ2-6, with D possibly matching TRBD1 (6 bases). V was pared by 5 bases and J by 0 bases, with 8 bases between. The CDR3 length is 15 residues. Germline V CDR1 and CDR2: MNHNS, SASEGT. CDR3: CASSKGHSGANVLTF. CDR3 nucleotides: TGTGCCAGCAGTAAGGGACACTCTGGGGCCAACGTCCTGACTTTC.

V usage is TRBV6-1 and J usage is TRBJ1-1, with D unresolved. The V gene lost 5 bases and the J gene lost 3 bases, with 22 bases spanning the gap. CDR3 length: 17 amino acids. Per the germline V gene, CDR1 is MNHNS and CDR2 is SASEGT. CDR3 region: CASSHFLGGVADTEAFF. In nucleotides, the CDR3 is TGTGCCAGCAGTCACTTCCTCGGTGGGGTAGCGGACACTGAAGCTTTCTTT.

This clonotype has at least ten counts. V is TRBV6-6 and J is TRBJ2-1; D gene uncertain. Germline CDR1 and CDR2: MNHNY and SVGAGI (reference sequence). The CDR3 runs to 13 residues. V gave up 0 bases and J gave up 10 bases, with 10 bases separating them. The CDR3 sequence is CASSYSGWYEQFF. CDR3 nucleotides: TGTGCCAGCAGTTACTCGGGGTGGTACGAGCAGTTCTTC.

This clonotype was seen repeatedly, ten times or more. The chain recombines TRBV6-6 with TRBJ2-7; D ambiguous. Deletions cut 4 bases from V and 4 bases from J, with 5 bases between. The CDR3 runs to 11 residues. The germline V gene encodes CDR1 MNHNY and CDR2 SVGAGI (reference sequence). The CDR3 region is CASSSLYEQYF. CDR3 bases: TGTGCCAGCAGTTCACTATACGAGCAGTACTTC.

This chain joins TRBV4-3 and TRBJ2-5; D is unclear. The length of the CDR3 is 16 residues. Trimming stripped 4 bases from V and 7 bases from J, with 22 bases between. Germline assignment: CDR1 LGHNA and CDR2 YSLEER. This CDR3 reads CASSPGRGKEFGTQYF. CDR3 DNA sequence: TGCGCCAGCAGCCCCGGTAGAGGAAAAGAATTTGGGACCCAGTACTTC.

V gene TRBV27 combines with J gene TRBJ2-1; D is undetermined. Gene TRBJ2-7 matches the end of the DNA better, so the J call may be wrong. The CDR3 has 13 residues. The germline V gene has CDR1 MNHEY and CDR2 SMNVEV (reference sequence). The CDR3 DNA is TGTGCCAGCAGTTTGGGCATCCCCTACGAGCAGTACTTC. Protein sequence: CASSLGIPYEQYF.

This clonotype was picked up many times. The chain recombines TRBV25-1 with TRBJ1-1; D is undetermined. CDR1 is MGHDK and CDR2 is SYGVNS in the germline V gene. The ends were cut back, 8 bases at V and 12 bases at J, with 22 bases in the middle. This CDR3 has 13 residues. CDR3 loop: CASGSPSPRRSFF. CDR3 nucleotide sequence: TGTGCCAGCGGTTCGCCATCGCCACGGCGATCTTTCTTT.

Of note for this clonotype: One junction end does not reproduce the germline sequence, and a read error may be involved. The rearrangement uses TRBV12-3 or TRBV12-4 and TRBJ1-6; D is unresolved. CDR3 size: 13 residues. The CDR3 DNA reads TGTCCCAGCAGTCCGGGAGAGAAATCACCCCTCCACTTT. Translated: CPSSPGEKSPLHF.

Only a few counts were recorded for this clonotype. The gene calls are TRBV10-1 and TRBJ2-3; D uncertain. The closer fit of TRBJ2-1 to the DNA end suggests the J call may be wrong. CDR1 WNHNN and CDR2 SYGVQD come from the germline V gene (reference sequence). This CDR3 is built from 15 residues. CDR3 sequence: CASSEKRTIYNEQFF. Here the CDR3 DNA reads TGCGCCAGCAGTGAGAAACGGACGATCTACAATGAGCAGTTCTTC.

The V call is TRBV7-2, the J call TRBJ2-4; no clear D. Judging by the DNA end, TRBJ2-1 fits better; the J call may be wrong. The germline CDR1 and CDR2 sequences are SGHTA and FQGNSA. The CDR3 length is 13 residues. The CDR3 DNA reads TGTGCCAGCAGCTCAGGAGCCAAAAACATTCAGTTCTTC. Its translation is CASSSGAKNIQFF.

The V and J genes are TRBV19 and TRBJ2-4, with 8 positions matching TRBD2. V lost 7 bases to trimming and J lost 1 base; unmatched junction nucleotides: 12. Germline assignment: CDR1 LNHDA and CDR2 SQIVND (reference sequence). The CDR3 is 17 amino acids. This chain's CDR3 is CASNPGRGGVAKNIQYF. The CDR3 DNA sequence: TGTGCCAGTAATCCCGGGAGGGGGGGCGTCGCCAAAAACATTCAGTACTTC.

In this sample, this clonotype turned up many times. The chain carries TRBV6-6 and TRBJ2-1; D unresolved. The ends were cut back, 0 bases at V and 8 bases at J, with 11 bases in the middle. This CDR3 comprises 14 residues. Germline V gives CDR1 MNHNY, CDR2 SVGAGI (reference sequence). The CDR3 is CASSYSIGVDEQFF. CDR3 in DNA: TGTGCCAGCAGTTACTCGATAGGTGTCGATGAGCAGTTCTTC.